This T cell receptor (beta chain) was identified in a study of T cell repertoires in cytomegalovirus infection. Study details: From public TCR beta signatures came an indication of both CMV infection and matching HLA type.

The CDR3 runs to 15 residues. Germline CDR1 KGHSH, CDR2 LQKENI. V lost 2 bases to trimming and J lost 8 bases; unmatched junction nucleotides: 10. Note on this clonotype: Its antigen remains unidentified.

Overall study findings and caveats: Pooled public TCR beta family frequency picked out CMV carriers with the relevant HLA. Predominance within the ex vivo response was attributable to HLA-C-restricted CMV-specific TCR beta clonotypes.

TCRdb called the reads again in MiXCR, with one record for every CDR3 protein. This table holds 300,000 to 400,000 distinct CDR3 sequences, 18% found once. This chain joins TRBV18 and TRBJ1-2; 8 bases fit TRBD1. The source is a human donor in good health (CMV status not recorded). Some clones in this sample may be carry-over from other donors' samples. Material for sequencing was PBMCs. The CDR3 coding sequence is TGTGCCAGCTCACCAGAGCACGGACAGGGAAGAGGCTACACCTTC. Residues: CASSPEHGQGRGYTF.